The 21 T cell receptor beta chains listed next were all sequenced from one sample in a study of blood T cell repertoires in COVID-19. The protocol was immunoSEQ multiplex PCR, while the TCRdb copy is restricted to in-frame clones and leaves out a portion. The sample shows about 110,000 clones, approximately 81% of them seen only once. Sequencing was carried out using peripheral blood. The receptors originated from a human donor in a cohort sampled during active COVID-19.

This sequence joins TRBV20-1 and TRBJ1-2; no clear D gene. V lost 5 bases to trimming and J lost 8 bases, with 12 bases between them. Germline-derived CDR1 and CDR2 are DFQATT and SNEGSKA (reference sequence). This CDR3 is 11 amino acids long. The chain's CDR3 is CSAERKLGYTF. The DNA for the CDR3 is TGCAGTGCTGAACGTAAGCTAGGCTACACCTTC.

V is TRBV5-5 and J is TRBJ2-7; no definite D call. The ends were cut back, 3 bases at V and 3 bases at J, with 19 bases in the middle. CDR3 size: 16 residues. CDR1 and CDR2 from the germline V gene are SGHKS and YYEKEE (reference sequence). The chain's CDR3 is CASSSPGSSWFYEQYF. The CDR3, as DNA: TGTGCCAGCAGCTCTCCGGGTAGCAGCTGGTTCTACGAGCAGTACTTC. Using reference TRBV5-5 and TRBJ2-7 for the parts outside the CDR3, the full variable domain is DAGVTQSPTHLIKTRGQQVTLRCSPISGHKSVSWYQQVLGQGPQFIFQYYEKEERGRGNFPDRFSARQFPNYSSELNVNALLLGDSALYLCASSSPGSSWFYEQYFGPGTRLTVT.

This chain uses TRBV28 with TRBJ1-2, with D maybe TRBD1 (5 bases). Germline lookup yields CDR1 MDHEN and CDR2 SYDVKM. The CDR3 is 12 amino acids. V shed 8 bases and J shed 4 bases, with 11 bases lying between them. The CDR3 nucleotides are TGTGCCAGCTCGACAGAGCCCTATGGCTACACCTTC. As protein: CASSTEPYGYTF.

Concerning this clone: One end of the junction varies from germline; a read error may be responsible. This CDR3 reads CASSLSGEPGDGDF. DNA for the CDR3: TGCGCCAGCAGCTTATCGGGCGAGCCGGGGGATGGGGACTTC. The chain recombines TRBV5-1 with TRBJ2-5, with D tentatively TRBD2 (6 bases). The CDR3 runs 14 residues. CDR1 and CDR2 from the germline V gene are SGHRS and YFSETQ.

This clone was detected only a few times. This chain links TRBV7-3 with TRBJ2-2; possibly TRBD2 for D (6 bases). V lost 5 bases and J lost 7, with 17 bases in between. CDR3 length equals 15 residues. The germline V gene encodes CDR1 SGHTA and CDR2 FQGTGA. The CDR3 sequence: CASSALGGGLGELFF. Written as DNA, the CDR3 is TGTGCCAGCAGCGCCCTCGGTGGGGGACTCGGGGAGCTGTTTTTT.

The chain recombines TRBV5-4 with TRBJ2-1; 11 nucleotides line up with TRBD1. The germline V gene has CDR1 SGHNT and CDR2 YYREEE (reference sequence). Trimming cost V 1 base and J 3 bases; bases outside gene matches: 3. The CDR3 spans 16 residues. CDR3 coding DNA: TGTGCCAGCAGCTTGTTGGGACAGGGGGGCTACAATGAGCAGTTCTTC. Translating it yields CASSLLGQGGYNEQFF.

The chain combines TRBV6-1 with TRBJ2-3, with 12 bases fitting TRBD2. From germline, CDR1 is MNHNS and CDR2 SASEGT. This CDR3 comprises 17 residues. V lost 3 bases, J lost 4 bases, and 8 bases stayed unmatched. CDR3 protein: CASSEGSSGGAADTQYF. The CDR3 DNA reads TGTGCCAGCAGTGAGGGGTCTAGCGGGGGGGCCGCAGATACGCAGTATTTT.

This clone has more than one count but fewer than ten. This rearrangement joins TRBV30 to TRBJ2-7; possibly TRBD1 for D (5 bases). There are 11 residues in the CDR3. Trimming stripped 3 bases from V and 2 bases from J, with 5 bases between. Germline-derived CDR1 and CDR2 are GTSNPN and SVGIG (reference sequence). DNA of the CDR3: TGTGCCTGGAGGACAGCCTACGAGCAGTACTTC. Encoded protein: CAWRTAYEQYF.

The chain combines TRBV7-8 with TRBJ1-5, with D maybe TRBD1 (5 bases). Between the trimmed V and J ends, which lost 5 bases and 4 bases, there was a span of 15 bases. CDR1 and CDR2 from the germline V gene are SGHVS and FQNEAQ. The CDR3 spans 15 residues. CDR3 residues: CASSPLGRDNQPQHF. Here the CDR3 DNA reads TGTGCCAGCAGCCCCCTTGGCAGGGATAATCAGCCCCAGCATTTT.

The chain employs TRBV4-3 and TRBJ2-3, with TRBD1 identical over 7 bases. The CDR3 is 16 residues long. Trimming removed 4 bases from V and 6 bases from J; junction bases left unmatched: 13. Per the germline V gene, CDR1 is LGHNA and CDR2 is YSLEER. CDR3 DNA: TGCGCCAGCAGCCCCTCTGACAGGGCGGGTTGGGATACGCAGTATTTT. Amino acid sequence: CASSPSDRAGWDTQYF.

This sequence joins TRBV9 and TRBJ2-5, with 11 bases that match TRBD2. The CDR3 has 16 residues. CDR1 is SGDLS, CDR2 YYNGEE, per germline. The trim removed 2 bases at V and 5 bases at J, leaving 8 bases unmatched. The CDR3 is CASSVGSGGAGETQYF. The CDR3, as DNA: TGTGCCAGCAGCGTTGGTAGCGGGGGGGCCGGGGAGACCCAGTACTTC.

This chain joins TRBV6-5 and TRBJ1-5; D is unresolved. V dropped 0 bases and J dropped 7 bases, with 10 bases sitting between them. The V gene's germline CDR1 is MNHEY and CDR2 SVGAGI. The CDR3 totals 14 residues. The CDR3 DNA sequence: TGTGCCAGCAGTTACTCAGCTGGGAGGCAGCCCCAGCATTTT. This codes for CASSYSAGRQPQHF.

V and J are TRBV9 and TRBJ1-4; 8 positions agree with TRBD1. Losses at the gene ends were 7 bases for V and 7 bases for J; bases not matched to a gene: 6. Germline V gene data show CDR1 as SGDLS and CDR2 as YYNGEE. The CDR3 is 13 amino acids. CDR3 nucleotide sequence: TGTGCCAGCGGACAGGGAGCAGGTGAAAAACTGTTTTTT. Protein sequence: CASGQGAGEKLFF.

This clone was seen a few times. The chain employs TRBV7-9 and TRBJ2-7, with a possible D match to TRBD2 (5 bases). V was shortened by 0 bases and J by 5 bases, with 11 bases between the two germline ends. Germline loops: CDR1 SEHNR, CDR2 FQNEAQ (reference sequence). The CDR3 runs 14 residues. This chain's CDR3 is CASSLAGELNEQYF. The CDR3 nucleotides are TGTGCCAGCAGCTTAGCGGGAGAATTAAACGAGCAGTACTTC.

The CDR3 protein is CASSETSESTDTQYF. The CDR3 region has the DNA TGTGCCAGCAGTGAGACTAGCGAGAGCACAGATACGCAGTATTTT. The chain joins TRBV2 to TRBJ2-3; 8 positions agree with TRBD2. CDR3 length equals 15 residues. Trimming removed 3 bases from V and 0 bases from J; junction bases left unmatched: 2. Germline-derived CDR1 and CDR2 are SNHLY and FYNNEI.

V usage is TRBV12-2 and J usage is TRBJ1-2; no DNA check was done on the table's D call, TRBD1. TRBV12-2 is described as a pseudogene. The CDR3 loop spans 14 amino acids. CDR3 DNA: TGTGCAAGTCGAGCCAGGATCGGTGACTATGGCTACACCTTC. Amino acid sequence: CASRARIGDYGYTF.

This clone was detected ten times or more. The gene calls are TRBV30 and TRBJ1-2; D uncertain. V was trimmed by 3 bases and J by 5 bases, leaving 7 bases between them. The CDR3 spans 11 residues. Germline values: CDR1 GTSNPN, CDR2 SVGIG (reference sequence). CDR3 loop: CAWRLQYGYTF. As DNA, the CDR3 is TGTGCCTGGAGGTTACAGTATGGCTACACCTTC.

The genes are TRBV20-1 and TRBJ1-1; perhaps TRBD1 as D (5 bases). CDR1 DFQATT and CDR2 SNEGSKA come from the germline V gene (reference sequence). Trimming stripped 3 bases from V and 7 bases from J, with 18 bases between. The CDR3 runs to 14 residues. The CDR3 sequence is CSASGGDTQGEAFF. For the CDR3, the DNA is TGCAGTGCTAGTGGCGGCGACACCCAGGGTGAAGCTTTCTTT.

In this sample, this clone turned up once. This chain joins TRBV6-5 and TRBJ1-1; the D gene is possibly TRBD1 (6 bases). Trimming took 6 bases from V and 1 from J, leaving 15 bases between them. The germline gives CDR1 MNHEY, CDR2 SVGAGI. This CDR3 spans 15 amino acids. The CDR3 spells CASRQQQGWNTEAFF. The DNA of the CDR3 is TGTGCCAGCAGACAGCAACAGGGTTGGAACACTGAAGCTTTCTTT.

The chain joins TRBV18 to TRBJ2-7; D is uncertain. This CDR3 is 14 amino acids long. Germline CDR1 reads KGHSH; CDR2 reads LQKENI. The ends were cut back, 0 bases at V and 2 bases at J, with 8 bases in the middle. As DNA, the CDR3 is TGTGCCAGCTCACCACCGGCAGGTACCTACGAGCAGTACTTC. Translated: CASSPPAGTYEQYF.

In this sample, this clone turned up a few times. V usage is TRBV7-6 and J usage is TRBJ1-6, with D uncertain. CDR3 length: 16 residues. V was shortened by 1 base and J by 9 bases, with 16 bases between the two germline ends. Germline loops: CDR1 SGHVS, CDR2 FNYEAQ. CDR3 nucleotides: TGTGCCAGCAGCTTAGGTTTCGAGGGTTTCGGTTCACCCCTCCACTTT. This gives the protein CASSLGFEGFGSPLHF.